The 5 T cell receptor beta chains listed next were all sequenced from one sample in a study of persistence of HIV-infected CD4 T cells. This nonspecific control used anti-CD3/anti-CD28 bead stimulation of CD4+ T cells. Sorting of responding CD4+ T cells relied on upregulated CD40 ligand together with CD69. Sequencing used immunoSEQ version 4 in survey mode. TCRdb's copy holds only in-frame clones and misses some; the assay was immunoSEQ multiplex PCR. This sample carries about 45,000 clones, 88% of them seen once, and the ten largest clones take approximately 0.45%. Their antigens are not known. The sample in question was CD4+ T cells sorted from PBMCs after approximately 19-hour stimulation, obtained from a patient who received antiretroviral therapy. These receptors originate from an adult woman with HIV who was CMV-seropositive.

The chain recombines TRBV14 with TRBJ2-1, with 7 bases that match TRBD1. CDR1 and CDR2 (germline): SGHDN, FVKESK. This CDR3 spans 14 amino acids. V lost 3 bases, J lost 2 bases, and 1 base stayed unmatched. The CDR3 nucleotides read TGTGCCAGCAGCCACCAGGGGGCCTACAATGAGCAGTTCTTC. It is translated as CASSHQGAYNEQFF.

The chain carries TRBV11-2 and TRBJ2-5, with TRBD1 matching over 10 bases. This CDR3 spans 18 amino acids. Germline assignment: CDR1 SGHAT and CDR2 FQNNGV. Trimming cost V 8 bases and J 3 bases; bases outside gene matches: 18. The CDR3 DNA reads as TGTGCCAGCGGGAGGACAGGGGGAATTGGTGAGGGAAAAGAGACCCAGTACTTC. It encodes CASGRTGGIGEGKETQYF. Based on the CDR3 plus reference TRBV11-2 and TRBJ2-5, the full variable domain is EAGVAQSPRYKIIEKRQSVAFWCNPISGHATLYWYQQILGQGPKLLIQFQNNGVVDDSQLPKDRFSAERLKGVDSTLKIQPAKLEDSAVYLCASGRTGGIGEGKETQYFGPGTRLLVL.

This chain links TRBV19 with TRBJ1-6, with 8 bases aligning to TRBD1. V was clipped by 3 bases and J by 9 bases; unmatched bases: 4. CDR1 is LNHDA and CDR2 is SQIVND in the germline V gene (reference sequence). The CDR3 runs to 14 residues. CDR3 region: CASSMPDRASPLHF. The CDR3 DNA is TGTGCCAGTAGTATGCCGGACAGGGCTTCACCCCTCCACTTT.

The chain combines TRBV30 with TRBJ1-2; the match to TRBD1 covers 8 bases. Trimming at V came to 2 bases and at J to 2 bases, leaving 4 bases not matched to a gene. The CDR3 loop spans 14 amino acids. The V gene's germline CDR1 is GTSNPN and CDR2 SVGIG (reference sequence). The CDR3 protein is CAWSLRDRNYGYTF. CDR3 DNA sequence: TGTGCCTGGAGTCTCCGGGACAGGAACTATGGCTACACCTTC.

CDR3 sequence reads: CASSSGLTSPLQYV. Here the CDR3 DNA reads TGTGCCAGCAGTTCGGGACTTACCTCGCCCCTCCAGTACGTC. The chain uses TRBV28 and TRBJ2-7, with D maybe TRBD2 (6 bases). Trimming stripped 4 bases from V and 10 bases from J, with 20 bases between. The CDR3 sequence is 14 residues long. The germline gives CDR1 MDHEN, CDR2 SYDVKM.